The clone carrying this T cell receptor beta chain was detected many times. As yet, its antigen is unknown. PBMCs were sourced from 9 to 10 ml fresh peripheral blood. This sample was included in a study of T cells in Graves' hyperthyroidism and ophthalmopathy. Study findings and constraints: A model built on 13 V-J features separated ophthalmopathy from stable hyperthyroidism.

Amplification yielded TCR beta CDR3 regions, with RNA transcripts as the source. The HTBI primer set was used in a first-round RT-PCR of the TCR CDR3. Via MiXCR, TCRdb re-called the multiplex PCR reads, giving one row per CDR3 protein. In the table there are 700,000 or so distinct CDR3 sequences, over 15% of which are singletons. Trimming removed 3 bases from V and 3 bases from J, with 13 bases in between. The CDR3 loop spans 15 amino acids. Germline CDR1 KGHSH, CDR2 LQKENI. This TCR came from a man between 18 and 35 years old with Graves' hyperthyroidism. V is TRBV18 and J is TRBJ2-3, with a tentative D call TRBD2 (7 bases). What was sequenced was blood. In DNA, the CDR3 is TGTGCCAGCTCACCTCGGACTAGGGGGACAGATACGCAGTATTTT. This encodes CASSPRTRGTDTQYF.